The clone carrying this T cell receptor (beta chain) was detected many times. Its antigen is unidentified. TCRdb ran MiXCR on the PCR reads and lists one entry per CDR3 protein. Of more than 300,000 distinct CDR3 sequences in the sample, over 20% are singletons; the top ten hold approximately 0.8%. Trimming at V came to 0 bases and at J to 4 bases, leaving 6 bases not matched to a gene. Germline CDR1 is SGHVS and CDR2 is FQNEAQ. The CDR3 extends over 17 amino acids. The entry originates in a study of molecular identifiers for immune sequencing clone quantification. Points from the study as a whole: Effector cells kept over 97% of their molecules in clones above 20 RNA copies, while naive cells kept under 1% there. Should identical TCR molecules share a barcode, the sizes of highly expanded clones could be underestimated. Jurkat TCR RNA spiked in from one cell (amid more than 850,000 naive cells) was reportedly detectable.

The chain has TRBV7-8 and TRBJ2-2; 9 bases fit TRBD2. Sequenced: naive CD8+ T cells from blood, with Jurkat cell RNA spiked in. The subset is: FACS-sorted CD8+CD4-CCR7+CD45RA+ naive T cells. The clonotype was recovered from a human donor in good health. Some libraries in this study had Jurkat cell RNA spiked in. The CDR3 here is CASSLAPPGLATGELFF. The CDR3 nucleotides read TGTGCCAGCAGCTTAGCCCCGCCGGGACTAGCCACCGGGGAGCTGTTTTTT.